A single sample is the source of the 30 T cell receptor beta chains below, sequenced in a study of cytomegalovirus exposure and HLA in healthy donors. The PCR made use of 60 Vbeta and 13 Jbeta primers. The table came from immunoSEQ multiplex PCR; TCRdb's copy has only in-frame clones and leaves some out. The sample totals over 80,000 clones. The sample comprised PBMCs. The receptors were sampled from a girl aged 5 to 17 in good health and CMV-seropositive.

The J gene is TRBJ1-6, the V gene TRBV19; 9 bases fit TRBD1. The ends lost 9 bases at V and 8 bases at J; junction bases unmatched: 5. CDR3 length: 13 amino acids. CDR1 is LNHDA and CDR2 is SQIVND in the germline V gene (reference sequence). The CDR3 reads CASRGQGDSPLHF. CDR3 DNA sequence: TGTGCCAGCAGGGGACAGGGAGATTCACCCCTCCACTTT.

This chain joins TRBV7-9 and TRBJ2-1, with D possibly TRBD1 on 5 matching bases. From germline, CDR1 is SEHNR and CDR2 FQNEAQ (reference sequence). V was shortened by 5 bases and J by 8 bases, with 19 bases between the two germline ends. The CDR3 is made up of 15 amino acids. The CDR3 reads CASSPEYGAFDEQFF. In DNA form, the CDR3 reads TGTGCCAGCAGCCCCGAGTATGGGGCTTTCGATGAGCAGTTCTTC. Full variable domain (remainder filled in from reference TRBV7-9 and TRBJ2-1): DTGVSQNPRHKITKRGQNVTFRCDPISEHNRLYWYRQTLGQGPEFLTYFQNEAQLEKSRLLSDRFSAERPKGSFSTLEIQRTEQGDSAMYLCASSPEYGAFDEQFFGPGTRLTVL.

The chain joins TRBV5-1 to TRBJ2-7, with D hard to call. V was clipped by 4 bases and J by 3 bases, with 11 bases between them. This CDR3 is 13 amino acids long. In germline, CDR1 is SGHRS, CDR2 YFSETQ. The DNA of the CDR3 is TGCGCCAGCAGCCTCGGACCGGACTACGAGCAGTACGTC. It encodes CASSLGPDYEQYV.

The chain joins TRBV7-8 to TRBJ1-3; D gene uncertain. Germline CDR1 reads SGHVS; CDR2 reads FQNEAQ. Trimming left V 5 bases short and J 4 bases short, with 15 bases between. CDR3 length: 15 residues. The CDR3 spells CASSEASHSGNTIYF. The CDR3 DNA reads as TGTGCCAGCAGCGAGGCCTCTCACTCGGGAAACACCATATATTTT.

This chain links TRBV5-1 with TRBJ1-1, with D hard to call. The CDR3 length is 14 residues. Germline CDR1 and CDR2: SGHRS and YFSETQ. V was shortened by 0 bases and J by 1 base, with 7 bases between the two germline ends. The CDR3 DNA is TGCGCCAGCAGCTTGGAGGCTAGGAACACTGAAGCTTTCTTT. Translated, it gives CASSLEARNTEAFF.

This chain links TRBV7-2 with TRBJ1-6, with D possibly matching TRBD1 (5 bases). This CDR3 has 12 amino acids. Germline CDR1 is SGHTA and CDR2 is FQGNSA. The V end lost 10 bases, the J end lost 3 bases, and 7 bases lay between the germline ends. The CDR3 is CATGFYNSPLHF. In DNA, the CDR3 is TGTGCCACAGGGTTCTATAATTCACCCCTCCACTTT.

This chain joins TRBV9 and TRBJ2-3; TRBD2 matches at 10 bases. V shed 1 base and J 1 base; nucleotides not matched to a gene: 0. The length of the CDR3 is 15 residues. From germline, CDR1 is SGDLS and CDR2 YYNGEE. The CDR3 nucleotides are TGTGCCAGCAGCGTAACTAGCGGGGGCACAGATACGCAGTATTTT. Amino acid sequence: CASSVTSGGTDTQYF.

CDR3 amino acids: CASRRDRQNTEAFF. In DNA, the CDR3 is TGTGCCAGCAGGAGGGACAGGCAGAACACTGAAGCTTTCTTT. This chain uses TRBV6-5 with TRBJ1-1; TRBD1 agrees at 8 bases. V lost 6 bases, J lost 1 base, and 4 bases stayed unmatched. CDR1 and CDR2 from the germline V gene are MNHEY and SVGAGI. This CDR3 region has 14 residues.

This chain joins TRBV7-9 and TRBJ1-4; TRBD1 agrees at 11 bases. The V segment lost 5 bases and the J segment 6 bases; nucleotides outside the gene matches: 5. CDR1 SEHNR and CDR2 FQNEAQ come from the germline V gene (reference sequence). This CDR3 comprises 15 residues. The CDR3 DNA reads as TGTGCCAGCAGCGTCGGACAGGGGGCTGATGAAAAACTGTTTTTT. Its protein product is CASSVGQGADEKLFF.

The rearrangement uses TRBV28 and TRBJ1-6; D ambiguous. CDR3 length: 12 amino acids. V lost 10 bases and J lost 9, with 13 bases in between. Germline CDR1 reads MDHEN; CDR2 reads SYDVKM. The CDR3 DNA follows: TGTGCCACCAGCCCCGGGAGTTCACCCCTCCACTTT. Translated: CATSPGSSPLHF.

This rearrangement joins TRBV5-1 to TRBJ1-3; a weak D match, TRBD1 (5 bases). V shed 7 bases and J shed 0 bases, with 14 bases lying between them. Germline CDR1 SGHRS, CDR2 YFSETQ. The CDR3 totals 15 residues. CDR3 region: CASAQTGDSGNTIYF. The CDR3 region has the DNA TGCGCCAGCGCACAAACAGGCGACTCTGGAAACACCATATATTTT.

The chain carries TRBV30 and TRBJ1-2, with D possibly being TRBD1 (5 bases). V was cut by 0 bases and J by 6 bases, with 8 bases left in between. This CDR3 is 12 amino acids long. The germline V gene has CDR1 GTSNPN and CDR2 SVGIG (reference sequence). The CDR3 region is CAWSVRGDGYTF. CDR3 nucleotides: TGTGCCTGGAGTGTACGGGGGGATGGCTACACCTTC.

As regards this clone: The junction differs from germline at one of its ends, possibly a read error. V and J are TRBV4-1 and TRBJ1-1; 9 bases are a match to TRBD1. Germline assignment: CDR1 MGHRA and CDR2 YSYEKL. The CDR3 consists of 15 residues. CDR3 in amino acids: CASSQSTGGLTEDFF. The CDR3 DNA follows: TGCGCCAGCAGCCAGTCGACAGGGGGACTAACTGAAGATTTCTTT.

The CDR3 bases are TGTGCCAGCAGCGTAGACGCCGGGACAGGGGCAGAAAAACTGTTTTTT. It yields the protein CASSVDAGTGAEKLFF. The chain recombines TRBV9 with TRBJ1-4; 10 positions agree with TRBD1. V was clipped by 0 bases and J by 8 bases; unmatched bases: 7. CDR3 length equals 16 residues. Germline V CDR1 and CDR2: SGDLS, YYNGEE.

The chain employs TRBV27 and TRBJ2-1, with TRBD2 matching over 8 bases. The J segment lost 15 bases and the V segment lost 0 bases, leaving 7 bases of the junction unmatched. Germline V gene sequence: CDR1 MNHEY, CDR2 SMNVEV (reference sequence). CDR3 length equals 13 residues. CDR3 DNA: TGTGCCAGCAGTTTATCCGGGGGGGATGCCCCGTTCTTC. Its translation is CASSLSGGDAPFF.

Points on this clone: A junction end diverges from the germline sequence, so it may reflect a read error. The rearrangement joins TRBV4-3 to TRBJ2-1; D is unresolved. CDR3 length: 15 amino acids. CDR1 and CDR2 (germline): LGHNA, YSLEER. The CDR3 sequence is CASSQASYSDNEQFF. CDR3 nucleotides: TGCGCCAGCAGCCAAGCATCTTACTCCGACAATGAGCAGTTCTTC.

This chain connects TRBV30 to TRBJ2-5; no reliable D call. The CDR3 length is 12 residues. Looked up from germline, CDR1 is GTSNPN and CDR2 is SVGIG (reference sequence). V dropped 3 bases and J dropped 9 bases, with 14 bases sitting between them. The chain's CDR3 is CAWRGMKFAQYF. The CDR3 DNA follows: TGTGCCTGGAGGGGCATGAAATTTGCCCAGTACTTC.

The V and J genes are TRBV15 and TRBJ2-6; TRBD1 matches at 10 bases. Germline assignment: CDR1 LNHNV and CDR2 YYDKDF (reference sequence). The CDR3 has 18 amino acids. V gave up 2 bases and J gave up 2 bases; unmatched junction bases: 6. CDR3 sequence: CATSRPGQGSAGANVLTF. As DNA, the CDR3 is TGTGCCACCAGCAGACCGGGACAGGGGTCTGCTGGGGCCAACGTCCTGACTTTC.

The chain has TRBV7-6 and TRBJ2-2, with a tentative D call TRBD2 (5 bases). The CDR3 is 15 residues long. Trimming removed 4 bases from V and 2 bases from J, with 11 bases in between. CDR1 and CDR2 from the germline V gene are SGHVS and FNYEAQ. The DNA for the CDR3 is TGTGCCAGCAGCTCCGGCGGGCTTAACACCGGGGAGCTGTTTTTT. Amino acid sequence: CASSSGGLNTGELFF.

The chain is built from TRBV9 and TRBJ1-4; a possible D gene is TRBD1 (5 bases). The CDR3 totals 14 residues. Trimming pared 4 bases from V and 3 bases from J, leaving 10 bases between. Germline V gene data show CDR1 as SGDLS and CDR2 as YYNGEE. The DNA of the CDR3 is TGTGCCAGCAGCCCCACAGGAGCTAATGAAAAACTGTTTTTT. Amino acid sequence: CASSPTGANEKLFF.

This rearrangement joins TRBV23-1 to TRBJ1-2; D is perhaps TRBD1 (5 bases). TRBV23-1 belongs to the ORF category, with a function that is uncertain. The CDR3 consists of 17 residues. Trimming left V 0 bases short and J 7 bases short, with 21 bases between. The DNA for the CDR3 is TGCGCCAGCAGTCAATCGGCCCCGACGCCAGGGTACCCTGGCTACACCTTC. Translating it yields CASSQSAPTPGYPGYTF.

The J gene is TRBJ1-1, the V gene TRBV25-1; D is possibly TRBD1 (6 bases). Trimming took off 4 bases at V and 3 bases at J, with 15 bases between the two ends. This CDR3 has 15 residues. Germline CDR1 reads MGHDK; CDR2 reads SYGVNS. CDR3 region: CASSGPGPGDTEAFF. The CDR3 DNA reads TGTGCCAGCAGTGGCCCGGGACCAGGGGACACTGAAGCTTTCTTT.

CDR3 loop: CASSLFGVLNHQETQYF. The CDR3 nucleotides are TGTGCCAGCAGCTTATTCGGGGTGTTAAACCACCAAGAGACCCAGTACTTC. V and J are TRBV7-6 and TRBJ2-5; D perhaps matches TRBD2 (5 bases). V was trimmed by 2 bases and J by 0 bases, leaving 16 bases between them. The CDR3 has 17 amino acids. CDR1 and CDR2 from the germline V gene are SGHVS and FNYEAQ.

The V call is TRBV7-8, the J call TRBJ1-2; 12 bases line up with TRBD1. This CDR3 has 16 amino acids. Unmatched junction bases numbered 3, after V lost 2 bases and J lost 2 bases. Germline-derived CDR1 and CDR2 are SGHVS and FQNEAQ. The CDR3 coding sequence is TGTGCCAGCAGCTTACATGGGACAGGGGGCAACTATGGCTACACCTTC. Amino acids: CASSLHGTGGNYGYTF. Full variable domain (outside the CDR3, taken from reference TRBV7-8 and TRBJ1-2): GAGVSQSPRYKVAKRGQDVALRCDPISGHVSLFWYQQALGQGPEFLTYFQNEAQLDKSGLPSDRFFAERPEGSVSTLKIQRTQQEDSAVYLCASSLHGTGGNYGYTFGSGTRLTVV.

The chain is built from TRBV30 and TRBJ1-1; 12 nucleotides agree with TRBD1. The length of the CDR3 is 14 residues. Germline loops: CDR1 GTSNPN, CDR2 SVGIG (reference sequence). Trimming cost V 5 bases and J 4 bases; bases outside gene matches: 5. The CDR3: CAWGTGGSVTEAFF. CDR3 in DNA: TGTGCCTGGGGGACAGGGGGCTCGGTCACTGAAGCTTTCTTT.

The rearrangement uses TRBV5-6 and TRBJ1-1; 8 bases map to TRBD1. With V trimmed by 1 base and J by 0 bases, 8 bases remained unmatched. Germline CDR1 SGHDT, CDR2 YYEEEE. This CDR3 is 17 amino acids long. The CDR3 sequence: CASSLFGQGRMNTEAFF. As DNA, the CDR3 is TGTGCCAGCAGCTTGTTTGGACAGGGAAGAATGAACACTGAAGCTTTCTTT. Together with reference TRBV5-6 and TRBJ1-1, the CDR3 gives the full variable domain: DAGVTQSPTHLIKTRGQQVTLRCSPKSGHDTVSWYQQALGQGPQFIFQYYEEEERQRGNFPDRFSGHQFPNYSSELNVNALLLGDSALYLCASSLFGQGRMNTEAFFGQGTRLTVV.

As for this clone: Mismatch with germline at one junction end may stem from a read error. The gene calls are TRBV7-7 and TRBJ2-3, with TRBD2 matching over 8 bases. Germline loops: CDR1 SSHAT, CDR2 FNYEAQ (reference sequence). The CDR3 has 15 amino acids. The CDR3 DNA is TGTGCTAGCAGCTCGGGACTAGGAAGCACAGATACGCAGTATTTT. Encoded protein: CASSSGLGSTDTQYF.

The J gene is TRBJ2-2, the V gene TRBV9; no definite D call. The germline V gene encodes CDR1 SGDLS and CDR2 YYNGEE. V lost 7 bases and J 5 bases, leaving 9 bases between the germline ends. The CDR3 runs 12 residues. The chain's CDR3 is CASWSRTGELFF. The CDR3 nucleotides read TGTGCCAGCTGGAGTCGGACCGGGGAGCTGTTTTTT.

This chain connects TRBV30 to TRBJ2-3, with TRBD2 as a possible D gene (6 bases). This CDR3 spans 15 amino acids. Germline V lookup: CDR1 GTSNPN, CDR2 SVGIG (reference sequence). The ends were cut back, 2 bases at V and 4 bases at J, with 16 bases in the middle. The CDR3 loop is CAWSRVGGGPDTQYF. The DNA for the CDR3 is TGTGCCTGGAGTCGTGTGGGGGGTGGCCCAGATACGCAGTATTTT.

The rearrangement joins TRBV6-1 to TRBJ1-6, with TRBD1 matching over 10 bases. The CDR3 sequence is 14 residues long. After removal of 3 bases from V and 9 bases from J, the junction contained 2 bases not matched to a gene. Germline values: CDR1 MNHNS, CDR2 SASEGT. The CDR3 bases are TGTGCCAGCAGTGACGGGACAGGGGTTTCACCCCTCCACTTT. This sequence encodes CASSDGTGVSPLHF.